This passage covers 14 T cell receptor beta chains from one sample sequenced in a study of tumor and adjacent non-tumor tissue in lung cancer. The library came from three nested PCR rounds adapted from ARM-PCR protocols. MiXCR was run by TCRdb on the multiplex PCR reads, yielding one entry per CDR3 protein. The sample lists about 86,000 distinct CDR3 sequences, under 80% seen once, with 21% in the top ten. RNA was extracted from bulk tissue without any cell sorting. Distant lung tissue was collected more than 3 cm away from the tumor edge. The sample comprised distant non-tumor lung tissue. These receptor sequences come from a woman in her forties or fifties with non-small cell lung cancer.

On this clonotype: An end of the junction differs from the germline gene, which may be a read error. The V gene is TRBV20-1, the J gene TRBJ1-6; possible D gene TRBD1, 6 bases. The CDR3 runs 14 residues. Germline loops: CDR1 DFQATT, CDR2 SNEGSKA (reference sequence). CDR3 DNA: TGCAGTACTAGGGGGGTGAGCTATAATTCACCCCTCCACTTT. This encodes CSTRGVSYNSPLHF.

On this clonotype: Sequence at one end of the junction differs from germline and may be a read error. The chain carries TRBV5-6 and TRBJ1-2; D not certain. The CDR3 has 17 residues. CDR1 and CDR2 from the germline V gene are SGHDT and YYEEEE. CDR3 loop: CASSSPDTPGDNYGHTF. CDR3 bases: TGTGCCAGCAGCAGCCCCGACACCCCCGGTGATAACTATGGCCACACCTTC.

The V and J genes are TRBV6-6 and TRBJ1-1; D unresolved. This CDR3 is 13 amino acids long. With 2 bases removed from V and 7 bases from J, the gap between germline ends came to 11 bases. From germline, CDR1 is MNHNY and CDR2 SVGAGI (reference sequence). In DNA, the CDR3 is TGTGCCAGCAGTTACGTCGGGATCAGTGAAGCTTTCTTT. Amino acids: CASSYVGISEAFF.

Of note for this clonotype: Because the CDR3 is missing its conserved closing phenylalanine or tryptophan, this is likely a read error. The DNA is left out, because the CDR3 cannot be placed on it with certainty; the CDR3 is given as TCRdb lists it. CDR3 residues: CATSHVNDEQFL. The chain combines TRBV11-1 with TRBJ2-1; TRBD1 is the table's D call and was not checked against the DNA. Both ends counted, the CDR3 spans 12 residues. Germline CDR1 reads SGHAT; CDR2 reads FQDESV (reference sequence).

About this clonotype itself: A much larger clone is a single base away; this may be a read error. This chain links TRBV28 with TRBJ1-1; D gene ambiguous. This CDR3 is built from 13 residues. V lost 6 bases and J lost 0, with 8 bases in between. Germline V lookup: CDR1 MDHEN, CDR2 SYDVKM. The CDR3 bases are TGTGCCAGCAGCCTGACATTGAACACTGAAGCTTTCTTT. It encodes CASSLTLNTEAFF.

Of note for this clonotype: One junction end does not reproduce the germline sequence, and a read error may be involved. This chain connects TRBV29-1 to TRBJ2-5; D is unclear. The CDR3 totals 12 residues. The germline V gene encodes CDR1 SQVTM and CDR2 ANQGSEA. In DNA, the CDR3 is TGCAGCGTTGTGGTTAGGGAAAAGACCCAATATTTC. It is translated as CSVVVREKTQYF.

Comments on this clonotype: Being one base from a much bigger clone, this may be a read error. The J gene is TRBJ2-7, the V gene TRBV5-1; D gene ambiguous. Germline CDR1 SGHRS, CDR2 YFSETQ. Trimming stripped 2 bases from V and 6 bases from J, with 15 bases between. The CDR3 runs 14 residues. The chain's CDR3 is CASSLSAGTCEQYF. In DNA form, the CDR3 reads TGCGCCAGCAGCTTATCGGCAGGCACCTGCGAGCAGTACTTC. The full variable domain, in which reference TRBV5-1 and TRBJ2-7 provide the parts outside the CDR3, is KAGVTQTPRYLIKTRGQQVTLSCSPISGHRSVSWYQQTPGQGLQFLFEYFSETQRNKGNFPGRFSGRQFSNSRSEMNVSTLELGDSALYLCASSLSAGTCEQYFGPGTRLTVT.

Concerning this clonotype: The CDR3 does not end in the conserved phenylalanine or tryptophan, so this is likely a read error. CDR3 amino acids: CASTPTRTVYNEQFL. Here the CDR3 DNA reads TGTGCCAGTACCCCCACTCGGACAGTCTACAATGAGCAGTTCTTA. The chain employs TRBV19 and TRBJ2-1; weak D call: TRBD1 (6 bases). The length of the CDR3 is 15 residues. Germline V CDR1 and CDR2: LNHDA, SQIVND (reference sequence). Between the trimmed V and J ends, which lost 7 bases and 3 bases, there was a span of 16 bases.

As for this clonotype: It may be a read error: a sequence one base away is much more abundant. The CDR3 sequence is CASRLEGPGSTGELFF. Written as DNA, the CDR3 is TGCGCCAGCAGGTTGGAAGGGCCAGGGTCCACCGGGGAGCTGTTTTTT. The V and J genes are TRBV5-1 and TRBJ2-2; the D gene is possibly TRBD1 (5 bases). The CDR3 is made up of 16 amino acids. Germline V gene lookup returns CDR1 SGHRS and CDR2 YFSETQ.

Remarks on this clonotype: A junction end diverges from the germline sequence, so it may reflect a read error. The chain links TRBV28 to TRBJ1-6; tentatively, D is TRBD1 (5 bases). The CDR3 totals 16 residues. The germline gives CDR1 MDHEN, CDR2 SYDVKM. In DNA form, the CDR3 reads TGTGCCAGCAGCCCCGTCGGGGCCGGTTATAATCCACCACTCCACTTT. Its protein is CASSPVGAGYNPPLHF.

Notes on this clonotype: This may be a read error: a much more frequent sequence differs by one nucleotide. The V and J genes are TRBV20-1 and TRBJ1-2, with D hard to call. Germline CDR1 is DFQATT and CDR2 is SNEGSKA (reference sequence). This CDR3 region has 13 residues. CDR3 sequence: CSASLSTNYGYPF. The CDR3 DNA reads TGCAGTGCTAGTCTATCGACTAACTATGGCTACCCCTTC.

Concerning this clonotype: This CDR3 is missing its conserved last phenylalanine or tryptophan, likely due to a read error. V usage is TRBV29-1 and J usage is TRBJ1-2; tentative D call: TRBD1 (6 bases). CDR3 length: 13 residues. Germline-derived CDR1 and CDR2 are SQVTM and ANQGSEA. The germline V and J ends were trimmed by 6 bases and 4 bases, with 15 bases remaining between them. In DNA, the CDR3 is TGCAGCGTGAAGGAACAGGGAAGCTATGGCTACACCTTA. As protein: CSVKEQGSYGYTL.

The CDR3 bases are TGTGCCAGCAGCCAGGATCTAGCGGGGGATAGCACCGGGGAGCTGTTTTTT. Its translation: CASSQDLAGDSTGELFF. The chain employs TRBV4-2 and TRBJ2-2; 10 nucleotides line up with TRBD2. The CDR3 is 17 amino acids. The junction had 8 bases not matched to a gene; V was cut back by 3 bases and J by 4 bases. Germline V gene lookup returns CDR1 LGHNA and CDR2 YNFKEQ.

To note about this clonotype: At one boundary the junction diverges from the germline segment, which might be a read error. V usage is TRBV11-1 and J usage is TRBJ2-5; 8 bases are a match to TRBD2. In germline, CDR1 is SGHAT, CDR2 FQDESV (reference sequence). This CDR3 is built from 16 residues. Here the CDR3 DNA reads TGTGTCAGCAGCTTCGGAGTAGCGGGGAGTCAAGGGACCCAGTACTTC. This translates into CVSSFGVAGSQGTQYF.